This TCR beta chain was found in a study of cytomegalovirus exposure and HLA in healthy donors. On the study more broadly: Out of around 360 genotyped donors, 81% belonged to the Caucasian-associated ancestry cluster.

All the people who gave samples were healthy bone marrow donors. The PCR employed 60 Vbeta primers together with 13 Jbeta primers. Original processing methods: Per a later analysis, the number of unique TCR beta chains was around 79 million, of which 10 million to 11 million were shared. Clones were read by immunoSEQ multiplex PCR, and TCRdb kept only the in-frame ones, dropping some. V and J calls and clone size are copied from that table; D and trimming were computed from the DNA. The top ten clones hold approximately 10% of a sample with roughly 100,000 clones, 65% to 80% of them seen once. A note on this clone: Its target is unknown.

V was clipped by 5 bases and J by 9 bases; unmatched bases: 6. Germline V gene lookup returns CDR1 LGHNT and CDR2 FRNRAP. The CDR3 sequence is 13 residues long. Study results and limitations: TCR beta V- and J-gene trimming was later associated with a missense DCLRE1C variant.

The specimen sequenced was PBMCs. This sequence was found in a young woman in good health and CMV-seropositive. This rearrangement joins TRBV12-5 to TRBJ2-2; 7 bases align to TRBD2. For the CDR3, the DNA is TGTGCTAGTGGTGCCTCGGGGGGACGGGAGCTGTTTTTT. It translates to CASGASGGRELFF.